These 28 T cell receptor beta chains were all obtained from the same sample, sequenced in a study of blood T cell repertoires in COVID-19. This table comes from immunoSEQ multiplex PCR, and its TCRdb copy is limited to in-frame clones, with some not included. This table holds around 120,000 clones, about 88% found once. The sequencing input was peripheral blood. The receptor source for this set is a human donor in a cohort sampled during active COVID-19.

The chain uses TRBV5-1 and TRBJ1-1; D possibly corresponds to TRBD1 (6 bases). Trimming pared 4 bases from V and 4 bases from J, leaving 11 bases between. Germline CDR1 is SGHRS and CDR2 is YFSETQ. The length of the CDR3 is 13 residues. In DNA, the CDR3 is TGCGCCAGCAGCCCGCGGGGGGCCACTGAAGCTTTCTTT. Protein product: CASSPRGATEAFF. The whole variable domain, filled in from reference TRBV5-1 and TRBJ1-1, reads KAGVTQTPRYLIKTRGQQVTLSCSPISGHRSVSWYQQTPGQGLQFLFEYFSETQRNKGNFPGRFSGRQFSNSRSEMNVSTLELGDSALYLCASSPRGATEAFFGQGTRLTVV.

This sequence joins TRBV7-6 and TRBJ2-7, with 7 nucleotides matching TRBD2. Germline values: CDR1 SGHVS, CDR2 FNYEAQ. Trimming cost V 4 bases and J 0 bases; bases outside gene matches: 6. CDR3 length: 15 amino acids. CDR3 coding DNA: TGTGCCAGCAGCTCAATCGCGGGAGTCTCCTACGAGCAGTACTTC. This translates into CASSSIAGVSYEQYF.

CDR3 nucleotides: TGCGCCAGCAGCTTGGGGCTAGCGGGGAACGAGCAGTTCTTC. It specifies CASSLGLAGNEQFF. The chain combines TRBV5-1 with TRBJ2-1; 9 bases are a match to TRBD2. The CDR3 is made up of 14 amino acids. The germline CDR1 and CDR2 sequences are SGHRS and YFSETQ. Unmatched junction bases numbered 5, after V lost 0 bases and J lost 10 bases.

The chain is built from TRBV10-3 and TRBJ2-5, with D perhaps matching TRBD2 (5 bases). V was cut by 6 bases and J by 7 bases, with 12 bases left in between. CDR1 is ENHRY and CDR2 is SYGVKD in the germline V gene. The CDR3 runs 12 residues. CDR3 sequence: CAISGPEGTQYF. Written as DNA, the CDR3 is TGTGCCATCAGCGGTCCCGAGGGGACCCAGTACTTC.

The gene calls are TRBV28 and TRBJ1-2; D gene uncertain. CDR3 length: 16 amino acids. Per the germline V gene, CDR1 is MDHEN and CDR2 is SYDVKM. V gave up 7 bases and J gave up 4 bases, with 22 bases separating them. The chain's CDR3 is CASNTNPGRSTYGYTF. DNA for the CDR3: TGTGCCAGCAACACGAACCCGGGGAGGAGTACCTATGGCTACACCTTC.

This chain connects TRBV7-2 to TRBJ2-4, with 8 bases aligning to TRBD1. V was pared by 5 bases and J by 9 bases, with 12 bases of the junction left unmatched. This CDR3 comprises 15 residues. Per germline, CDR1 SGHTA and CDR2 FQGNSA. The CDR3 DNA reads TGTGCCAGCAGCCCTCGGACAGGGTCCCTGGGCATTCAGTACTTC. Translation gives CASSPRTGSLGIQYF. The entire variable domain, with the rest obtained from reference TRBV7-2 and TRBJ2-4, is as follows: GAGVSQSPSNKVTEKGKDVELRCDPISGHTALYWYRQSLGQGLEFLIYFQGNSAPDKSGLPSDRFSAERTGGSVSTLTIQRTQQEDSAVYLCASSPRTGSLGIQYFGAGTRLSVL.

The chain combines TRBV3-1 (or the pseudogene TRBV3-2) with TRBJ1-1; D unclear. V shed 4 bases and J shed 0 bases, with 6 bases lying between them. The CDR3 has 13 residues. Germline CDR1 is LGHDT and CDR2 is YNNKEL (reference sequence). The CDR3 DNA follows: TGTGCCAGCAGCCCGACAATGAACACTGAAGCTTTCTTT. This codes for CASSPTMNTEAFF.

This clone came up a few times. The chain carries TRBV28 and TRBJ2-7; possibly TRBD1 for D (6 bases). Germline-derived CDR1 and CDR2 are MDHEN and SYDVKM. The CDR3 is 15 residues long. V lost 6 bases, J lost 5 bases, and 20 bases lay in between. The CDR3: CASRKGQGAFDEQYF. The CDR3 nucleotides are TGTGCCAGCAGAAAGGGACAAGGGGCTTTTGACGAGCAGTACTTC.

This chain uses TRBV19 with TRBJ2-3, with 11 bases identical to TRBD2. Germline V gene data show CDR1 as LNHDA and CDR2 as SQIVND (reference sequence). The CDR3 contains 18 residues. Unmatched junction bases numbered 15, after V lost 4 bases and J lost 6 bases. For the CDR3, the DNA is TGTGCCAGTAGTACCGTAGCGGGAGGGCCTTTATCGTTGGATACGCAGTATTTT. Its translation: CASSTVAGGPLSLDTQYF.

The V call is TRBV7-9, the J call TRBJ2-5; D gene ambiguous. The CDR3 loop spans 13 amino acids. The V end was cut by 4 bases, the J end by 4 bases, with 10 bases between. Looked up from germline, CDR1 is SEHNR and CDR2 is FQNEAQ (reference sequence). DNA of the CDR3: TGTGCCAGCAGCTCTCTTGGTAGAGAGACCCAGTACTTC. Translation gives CASSSLGRETQYF.

This sequence joins TRBV5-1 and TRBJ2-3, with 14 bases aligning to TRBD2. Trimming took 3 bases from V and 3 from J; bases not matched to a gene: 3. The CDR3 totals 16 residues. CDR1 is SGHRS, CDR2 YFSETQ, per germline. The DNA of the CDR3 is TGCGCCAGCAGCTCAGGACTAGCGGGAGGAACAGATACGCAGTATTTT. This sequence encodes CASSSGLAGGTDTQYF.

The rearrangement uses TRBV7-9 and TRBJ1-2, with D perhaps matching TRBD1 (5 bases). The V end lost 4 bases, the J end lost 2 bases, and 17 bases lay between the germline ends. The CDR3 is made up of 16 amino acids. Germline V lookup: CDR1 SEHNR, CDR2 FQNEAQ (reference sequence). This chain's CDR3 is CASSSRRFGGNYGYTF. For the CDR3, the DNA is TGTGCCAGCAGCTCCAGGAGGTTCGGGGGGAACTATGGCTACACCTTC.

V is TRBV5-1 and J is TRBJ1-1, with D maybe TRBD1 (6 bases). Germline V gives CDR1 SGHRS, CDR2 YFSETQ. This CDR3 has 13 amino acids. Trimming left V 6 bases short and J 3 bases short, with 12 bases between. CDR3 loop: CASKQGGYTEAFF. The CDR3 DNA reads as TGCGCCAGCAAACAGGGTGGGTACACTGAAGCTTTCTTT.

This chain links TRBV4-3 with TRBJ2-1; 14 bases are a match to TRBD2. This CDR3 region has 16 residues. V trimming: 1 base; J trimming: 6 bases; junction bases outside the gene matches: 2. Germline CDR1 is LGHNA and CDR2 is YSLEER. CDR3 sequence reads: CASSQGTSGGFNEQFF. CDR3 bases: TGCGCCAGCAGCCAAGGGACTAGCGGGGGGTTCAATGAGCAGTTCTTC.

This clone is a singleton in its sample. This chain links TRBV3-1 (or the pseudogene TRBV3-2) with TRBJ1-1; 7 bases are shared with TRBD1. CDR3 length equals 15 residues. The germline V gene encodes CDR1 LGHDT and CDR2 YNNKEL (reference sequence). Losses at the gene ends were 4 bases for V and 4 bases for J; bases not matched to a gene: 9. CDR3 DNA: TGTGCCAGCAGCCCTAGACAGGGTAGGGGCACTGAAGCTTTCTTT. Protein sequence: CASSPRQGRGTEAFF.

The chain couples TRBV6-6 to TRBJ1-4, with 7 nucleotides matching TRBD1. V was pared by 6 bases and J by 8 bases, with 9 bases of the junction left unmatched. Germline CDR1 reads MNHNY; CDR2 reads SVGAGI (reference sequence). This CDR3 has 14 residues. The CDR3 sequence is CASSIKGAREKLFF. Here the CDR3 DNA reads TGTGCCAGCAGCATCAAGGGGGCTCGGGAAAAACTGTTTTTT.

The chain employs TRBV28 and TRBJ1-6, with a weak D call TRBD1 (5 bases). Trimming cost V 4 bases and J 6 bases, with 7 bases left between them. The V gene's germline CDR1 is MDHEN and CDR2 SYDVKM. The CDR3 extends over 13 amino acids. The CDR3 sequence is CASSWQGNSPLHF. The CDR3 region has the DNA TGTGCCAGCAGTTGGCAGGGTAATTCACCCCTCCACTTT.

This rearrangement joins TRBV28 to TRBJ2-5, with TRBD2 identical over 12 bases. CDR1 MDHEN and CDR2 SYDVKM come from the germline V gene. Trimming cost V 8 bases and J 5 bases; bases outside gene matches: 6. The CDR3 sequence is 14 residues long. The CDR3 loop is CASDPGLAGETQYF. DNA for the CDR3: TGTGCCAGCGATCCCGGACTAGCGGGGGAGACCCAGTACTTC.

This chain joins TRBV29-1 and TRBJ1-2, with D perhaps TRBD1 (5 bases). This CDR3 region has 16 residues. The V end lost 0 bases, the J end lost 4 bases, and 18 bases lay between the germline ends. Germline V gene lookup returns CDR1 SQVTM and CDR2 ANQGSEA. In nucleotides, the CDR3 is TGCAGCGTTGAAGATCGCGACAGAGCTACCCCCTATGGCTACACCTTC. The encoded protein is CSVEDRDRATPYGYTF.

The rearrangement links TRBV5-6 to TRBJ2-7; 9 bases agree with TRBD1. V lost 5 bases and J lost 4; bases outside the gene matches: 10. The CDR3 runs to 15 residues. Germline V lookup: CDR1 SGHDT, CDR2 YYEEEE. The CDR3 nucleotides read TGTGCCAGCAGACACTGGTGGACAGGGGTTTACGAGCAGTACTTC. Its translation: CASRHWWTGVYEQYF.

The rearrangement links TRBV4-3 to TRBJ1-1; TRBD1 matches 8 bases. V shed 0 bases, J shed 5 bases, and the junction held 8 bases outside the gene matches. The germline CDR1 and CDR2 sequences are LGHNA and YSLEER. The CDR3 runs 16 residues. The CDR3 DNA follows: TGCGCCAGCAGCCAAGATTTCCCGAACAGGGGGACTGAAGCTTTCTTT. Encoded protein: CASSQDFPNRGTEAFF.

This sequence joins TRBV10-3 and TRBJ2-3, with 7 bases that match TRBD2. V shed 7 bases and J 4 bases; nucleotides not matched to a gene: 8. CDR3 length: 14 amino acids. CDR1 is ENHRY, CDR2 SYGVKD, per germline. DNA for the CDR3: TGTGCCATCACGGCCGGACTAGGTTCAGATACGCAGTATTTT. Its protein is CAITAGLGSDTQYF.

The chain is built from TRBV24-1 and TRBJ1-2; 12 positions agree with TRBD1. CDR1 and CDR2 from the germline V gene are KGHDR and SFDVKD. V dropped 1 base and J dropped 4; count of bases not matched to a gene: 6. This CDR3 contains 17 residues. CDR3 sequence (DNA): TGTGCCACCAGTGATTTAGGGGGGACAGGGGGCGTCTATGGCTACACCTTC. Protein: CATSDLGGTGGVYGYTF.

The chain uses TRBV7-2 and TRBJ2-1; D is possibly TRBD2 (6 bases). Germline values: CDR1 SGHTA, CDR2 FQGNSA. V gave up 3 bases and J gave up 7 bases, with 13 bases separating them. This CDR3 comprises 14 residues. CDR3 protein: CASSFRGAENEQFF. In DNA form, the CDR3 reads TGTGCCAGCAGCTTTCGCGGGGCCGAGAATGAGCAGTTCTTC.

The chain uses TRBV28 and TRBJ1-5; 12 nucleotides line up with TRBD1. Per germline, CDR1 MDHEN and CDR2 SYDVKM. The junction had 6 bases not matched to a gene; V was cut back by 6 bases and J by 6 bases. The CDR3 sequence is 15 residues long. The CDR3 sequence: CASSLGQGATQPQHF. Here the CDR3 DNA reads TGTGCCAGCAGCCTGGGACAGGGGGCCACTCAGCCCCAGCATTTT.

In this sample, this clone turned up a few times. The chain joins TRBV19 to TRBJ1-1; tentatively, D is TRBD1 (5 bases). Trimming shortened V by 1 base and J by 11 bases, and 11 bases separated the two germline ends. This CDR3 is 12 amino acids long. CDR1 is LNHDA and CDR2 is SQIVND in the germline V gene (reference sequence). CDR3 in amino acids: CASSIVQGTAFF. CDR3 sequence (DNA): TGTGCCAGTAGTATAGTTCAGGGAACGGCTTTCTTT.

The chain is built from TRBV19 and TRBJ1-2; 7 bases are shared with TRBD1. The CDR3 has 14 residues. Unmatched junction bases numbered 5, after V lost 4 bases and J lost 3 bases. In germline, CDR1 is LNHDA, CDR2 SQIVND (reference sequence). CDR3 DNA sequence: TGTGCCAGTAGTAACGGACAGGCCTACTATGGCTACACCTTC. Protein: CASSNGQAYYGYTF. The full variable domain, completed using reference TRBV19 and TRBJ1-2, is DGGITQSPKYLFRKEGQNVTLSCEQNLNHDAMYWYRQDPGQGLRLIYYSQIVNDFQKGDIAEGYSVSREKKESFPLTVTSAQKNPTAFYLCASSNGQAYYGYTFGSGTRLTVV.

The gene calls are TRBV5-5 and TRBJ2-5; weak D call: TRBD2 (7 bases). CDR1 and CDR2 from the germline V gene are SGHKS and YYEKEE (reference sequence). The CDR3 spans 15 residues. V gave up 4 bases and J gave up 6 bases, with 19 bases separating them. The chain's CDR3 is CASSRVSGGGQTQYF. The CDR3 region has the DNA TGTGCCAGCAGCCGGGTTTCGGGGGGCGGGCAGACCCAGTACTTC.